A selection of T cell receptor beta chains follows, all from one sample in a study of tumor-infiltrating lymphocytes in primary liver carcinoma. A single record per CDR3 protein comes from TCRdb applying MiXCR to the multiplex PCR reads. Seen here are about 92,000 distinct CDR3 sequences, around 68% observed once, and the top ten hold 27%. Sequenced: tumor-adjacent normal liver tissue. Every receptor here comes from a man aged 35 to 55 with primary liver carcinoma and hepatitis B virus infection. CDR3s include the opening cysteine and the closing phenylalanine or tryptophan. The D gene is left open where the match is weak. The listing skips clone size in some rows; elsewhere it reads once, few, many or a size class.

j_call | clone_size | d_call | v_call | cdr3_nt | cdr3_aa
TRBJ2-3 | NA | NA | TRBV11-2 | TGTGGCAGCAGCCCGCTAACAGACGATACGCAATATTTT | CGSSPLTDDTQYF
TRBJ2-7 | NA | NA | TRBV29-1 | TGCAACGCCGAGGTAACTCACGAGCAGTATTTC | CNAEVTHEQYF
TRBJ2-7 | NA | NA | TRBV11-1 | TGTGCCAGCAGTTTACTCGGACCCTACGATCAGTACTTC | CASSLLGPYDQYF
TRBJ2-5 | many | NA | TRBV4-1 | TGCGCCAGCAGCCAGGACAGGGAGGGTGAGACCCAGTACTTC | CASSQDREGETQYF
TRBJ2-7 | NA | TRBD1 | TRBV28 | TGTGCCAGCCTAACAGGGGGCACAATGGACTACGAGCAGTATTTC | CASLTGGTMDYEQYF
TRBJ1-5 | NA | NA | TRBV7-8 | TGTACCAGCAGCTTAGCCCCTCCAGGGGTCGGTCAGCCCCAGCATTTT | CTSSLAPPGVGQPQHF
TRBJ2-1 | NA | NA | TRBV10-3 | TGTGCCATCAGTCCGGGGGAGGCAACGTCCTACAATGAGCAGTTCTTC | CAISPGEATSYNEQFF
TRBJ1-3 | NA | NA | TRBV6-5 | TGTGCCAGCAGACTAGCGGCGACAGGAAACACCATATATTTT | CASRLAATGNTIYF
TRBJ1-5 | NA | TRBD1 | TRBV7-9 | TGTGCCAGCAGCTTTCCGAACAGGGGGGCGAATCAGCCCCAACATTTT | CASSFPNRGANQPQHF
TRBJ1-6 | NA | NA | TRBV7-9 | TGTGCCAGCAGCCAAACACCATACTCCTATAATTCACCCCTCCACTTT | CASSQTPYSYNSPLHF
TRBJ2-7 | NA | NA | TRBV11-2 | TGTGTCAGCAACTTAACCGACGGAGCCAATGAGCAGTACTTC | CVSNLTDGANEQYF
TRBJ2-5 | many | NA | TRBV6-1 | TGTGCCAGCAGAGAAACTTGGGGCGGGACCCAGTACTTC | CASRETWGGTQYF
TRBJ2-7 | many | NA | TRBV4-1 | TGCGCCAGCAGCCAAGACGGGCAGGGGACGGGCGAGCAGTACTTC | CASSQDGQGTGEQYF
TRBJ2-7 | many | NA | TRBV6-1 | TGTGCCAGCAGAGTCGAGGACGAGCAGTACTTC | CASRVEDEQYF
TRBJ2-1 | NA | NA | TRBV7-9 | TGTGCCAGCATGTGGTGGCAGAGCGGAGACAATGAGCAGTTCTTC | CASMWWQSGDNEQFF
TRBJ2-5 | NA | NA | TRBV11-2 | TGTGCCAGCATCACCCCAGAGACAAGGGAGGAGACCCAGTACTTC | CASITPETREETQYF
TRBJ2-3 | many | TRBD1 | TRBV6-2/TRBV6-3 | TGTGCCAGCAGTTACGGACAGGGGGTCCTTACGCAGTATTTT | CASSYGQGVLTQYF
TRBJ1-6 | NA | NA | TRBV20-1 | TGCAGTGCTAGGAAGGCCGGGACCGCTCATTCACCCCTCCACTTT | CSARKAGTAHSPLHF
TRBJ2-5 | many | TRBD2 | TRBV4-1 | TGCGCCAGCAGGATCGGGACTAGCGGGAGCGTAGGGACCCAGTACTTC | CASRIGTSGSVGTQYF
TRBJ2-1 | few | NA | TRBV28 | TGTGCCAGCAGTTTCCTGGCAGCCTACAATGAGCAGTTCTTC | CASSFLAAYNEQFF
TRBJ1-2 | NA | NA | TRBV29-1 | TGCAGAGTTGTTTGGGATGAACCCTATGGCTACACCTTC | CRVVWDEPYGYTF
TRBJ2-7 | NA | NA | TRBV11-2 | TGTGCTAGCAACTTAGTAAGGGACGAGCAGTACTTC | CASNLVRDEQYF
TRBJ1-5 | many | NA | TRBV29-1 | TGCAGCGTTAGCGGTCCGGGCAATCAGCCCCAGCATTTT | CSVSGPGNQPQHF
TRBJ2-7 | NA | NA | TRBV11-2 | TGTGTCAGTGCGGCTCAGTGGGGTTCCTACGAGCAGTACTTC | CVSAAQWGSYEQYF
TRBJ1-4 | few | NA | TRBV2 | TGTGCCAGCAGTGAGGACGGCAACAATGAAAAACTGTTTTTT | CASSEDGNNEKLFF
TRBJ2-3 | NA | NA | TRBV29-1 | TGCAGCGTTGAGAACCCCCGGCAGGGTGGGCCAGATACGCAGTGTTTT | CSVENPRQGGPDTQCF
TRBJ2-2 | NA | TRBD2 | TRBV29-1 | TGCAGCCCCGGGGCCCCGGGGGGAAACATCGGGGAGCTGTTTTTT | CSPGAPGGNIGELFF
TRBJ2-6 | NA | NA | TRBV30 | TGTGCCTGCCATACCAGCGGAAGCTCTGGGGCCAACGTCCTGACTTTC | CACHTSGSSGANVLTF
TRBJ1-3 | NA | NA | TRBV28 | TGTGCCAGCAGTGAACCGCGAAGTGATCTTTATGGAAACACCATATATTTT | CASSEPRSDLYGNTIYF
TRBJ2-7 | NA | NA | TRBV11-2 | TGTTCCAGCACCCTAGAGTACGGTGACTACGAGCACTACTTC | CSSTLEYGDYEHYF
TRBJ1-5 | NA | NA | TRBV11-2 | TGTGCCAGCAGCTTAGATTCCGGGATGGGGAGCAATCAGCCCCAGCATTTT | CASSLDSGMGSNQPQHF
TRBJ2-3 | NA | NA | TRBV4-1 | TGCGCCAGCAGCCAAGATATACGAGCTTTGGATACGCAGTATTTC | CASSQDIRALDTQYF
TRBJ2-7 | many | TRBD2 | TRBV10-3 | TGTGCCATCAGTGATGGGGGGGAGGGAGCCTACGAGCAGTACTTC | CAISDGGEGAYEQYF
TRBJ1-6 | few | TRBD1 | TRBV30 | TGTGCCTACGGACAGGGGGATTCACCCCTCCACTTT | CAYGQGDSPLHF
TRBJ2-7 | NA | TRBD1 | TRBV11-2 | TGTGCCAGCAGCTTCGGGACAGGCCAACAGTACTTC | CASSFGTGQQYF
TRBJ1-4 | once | TRBD1 | TRBV28 | TGTCCCAGCAGTCCCACAGGGGGCGCAGATGAAAAACTGTTTTTT | CPSSPTGGADEKLFF
TRBJ2-1 | many | NA | TRBV29-1 | TGCAGCGCGAGCGTGTGGGGCAATGAGCAGTTCTTC | CSASVWGNEQFF
TRBJ2-2 | NA | NA | TRBV5-1 | TGCGCCAGCAGCTTGAGAACGGCCGGGGAGCTGTTTTTT | CASSLRTAGELFF
TRBJ1-2 | NA | NA | TRBV28 | TGTGCCAGCAGTTTATATGGAGGAAGCTATGGCTACAACTTC | CASSLYGGSYGYNF
TRBJ2-5 | NA | TRBD2 | TRBV7-2 | TGTGCCAGCAGCTTAGTGGCAGGGCGGGAGGAGACCCAGTACTTC | CASSLVAGREETQYF
TRBJ2-2 | many | TRBD2 | TRBV12-3/TRBV12-4 | TGTGCCAGCAGCCGAAGCGGGACTGACACCGGGGAGCTGTTTTTT | CASSRSGTDTGELFF
TRBJ2-2 | NA | TRBD2 | TRBV11-3 | TGTGCCAGCAGCCCCACTAGCGGGACGAAGACCGGGGAGCCGTTTTTT | CASSPTSGTKTGEPFF
TRBJ2-2 | NA | NA | TRBV6-1 | TGTCCCAGCAATACTAGCCCCGCAGGGGAGCTGTTTTTT | CPSNTSPAGELFF
TRBJ1-5 | NA | NA | TRBV6-2/TRBV6-3 | TGTGCCAGCACGACCAGGGAGAATCAGCCCCAGCATTTC | CASTTRENQPQHF
TRBJ1-4 | NA | NA | TRBV5-6 | TGTGCCAGCAGTACGACATGGGGCGGTGGTAATGAAAAACTGTTTTTT | CASSTTWGGGNEKLFF
TRBJ2-7 | many | NA | TRBV7-9 | TGTGCCAGCAGCTTAACCCAGGGAGGAGGCTCCTACGAGCAGTACTTC | CASSLTQGGGSYEQYF